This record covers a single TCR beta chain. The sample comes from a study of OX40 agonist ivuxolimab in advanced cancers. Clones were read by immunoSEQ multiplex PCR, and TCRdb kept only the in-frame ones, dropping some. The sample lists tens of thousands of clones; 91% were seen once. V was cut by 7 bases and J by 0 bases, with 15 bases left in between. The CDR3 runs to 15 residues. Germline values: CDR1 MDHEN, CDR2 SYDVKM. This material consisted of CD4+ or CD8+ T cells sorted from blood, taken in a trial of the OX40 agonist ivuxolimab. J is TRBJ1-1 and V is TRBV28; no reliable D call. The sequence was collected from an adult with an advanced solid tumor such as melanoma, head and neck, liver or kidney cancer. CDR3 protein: CASTLWRALNTEAFF. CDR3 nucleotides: TGTGCCAGCACCCTCTGGCGGGCGTTGAACACTGAAGCTTTCTTT.